This TCR beta chain is drawn from a study of T cell responses to AZD1222 COVID-19 vaccine. Looking at the study overall: Doses given second, at about 4 or about 12 weeks, were pooled.

Note on this clone: As yet, its antigen is unknown.

Notes on the study in general: White British ancestry dominated among donors, who included more females, and clonal diversity was possibly underestimated. Once two AZD1222 doses were given, Spike-specific TCR breadth and depth went up. Baseline testing showed seropositivity in only five or six AZD1222 recipients.

The germline V gene has CDR1 SNHLY and CDR2 FYNNEI. The CDR3 spans 15 residues. The J segment lost 6 bases and the V segment lost 7 bases, leaving 7 bases of the junction unmatched. Profiled with immunoSEQ multiplex PCR; TCRdb holds only in-frame clones, not every one. Among about 97,000 clones listed, around 87% were seen once. This clonotype originated in an adult in good health. This specimen consisted of peripheral blood, obtained on day 0 of AZD1222 vaccination. The chain joins TRBV2 to TRBJ2-1; 12 positions agree with TRBD2. The CDR3 DNA sequence: TGTGCCAGCACCTTGACTAGCGGGAGCTTCAATGAGCAGTTCTTC. This encodes CASTLTSGSFNEQFF.